One sample yielded the 30 T cell receptor beta chains listed below, sequenced in a study of blood T cells in healthy people across ages. Primers used in a second PCR of roughly 6 to 11 cycles were a sample-barcoded 5' primer and a J-beta primer mix. MiXCR, applied by TCRdb to the 5' RACE reads, yields one record per CDR3 protein. The sample holds around 580,000 distinct CDR3 sequences; roughly 48% are singletons and the top ten take around 25%. Material for sequencing was blood. All receptors come from a man older than 75 in good health.

The chain uses TRBV5-1 and TRBJ2-7, with TRBD1 as a possible D gene (5 bases). V shed 0 bases and J shed 6 bases, with 16 bases lying between them. This CDR3 is 15 amino acids long. The germline V gene encodes CDR1 SGHRS and CDR2 YFSETQ. Here the CDR3 reads CASSLGQGDLREQYF. The CDR3 region has the DNA TGCGCCAGCAGCTTGGGGCAGGGTGACCTTCGCGAGCAGTACTTC.

V gene TRBV5-5 combines with J gene TRBJ2-4; possibly TRBD1 for D (6 bases). Germline V gene data show CDR1 as SGHKS and CDR2 as YYEKEE (reference sequence). Trimming stripped 0 bases from V and 0 bases from J, with 13 bases between. The length of the CDR3 is 17 residues. Written as DNA, the CDR3 is TGTGCCAGCAGCTTGGAGGGTACAGGGATAGCCAAAAACATTCAGTACTTC. It codes for CASSLEGTGIAKNIQYF.

This clonotype has just a few counts. The chain carries TRBV20-1 and TRBJ1-4; D gene uncertain. The CDR3 spans 13 residues. Germline V gene sequence: CDR1 DFQATT, CDR2 SNEGSKA (reference sequence). V gave up 1 base and J gave up 4 bases, with 7 bases separating them. CDR3 protein: CSARGGNNEKLFF. Here the CDR3 DNA reads TGCAGTGCTAGAGGGGGAAATAATGAAAAACTGTTTTTT.

The chain carries TRBV7-2 and TRBJ2-4, with 7 bases that match TRBD2. The length of the CDR3 is 14 residues. V lost 2 bases and J lost 7; bases outside the gene matches: 5. Germline CDR1 is SGHTA and CDR2 is FQGNSA. The CDR3 spells CASSLRRGSNIQYF. Here the CDR3 DNA reads TGTGCCAGCAGCTTAAGGCGGGGGTCCAACATTCAGTACTTC.

This clonotype has a handful of counts. This sequence joins TRBV5-1 and TRBJ2-5; the D is unclear. Germline V lookup: CDR1 SGHRS, CDR2 YFSETQ. V lost 0 bases and J 11 bases, leaving 17 bases between the germline ends. This CDR3 contains 14 residues. The CDR3 DNA reads TGCGCCAGCAGCTTGGGTGGGGATCTAGGAGAGCAGTACTTC. As protein: CASSLGGDLGEQYF. Drawing the rest from reference TRBV5-1 and TRBJ2-5, the complete variable domain is KAGVTQTPRYLIKTRGQQVTLSCSPISGHRSVSWYQQTPGQGLQFLFEYFSETQRNKGNFPGRFSGRQFSNSRSEMNVSTLELGDSALYLCASSLGGDLGEQYFGPGTRLLVL.

This clonotype showed up just a few times. This chain uses TRBV25-1 with TRBJ1-2; tentative D call: TRBD1 (6 bases). Germline V lookup: CDR1 MGHDK, CDR2 SYGVNS. The CDR3 totals 13 residues. Trimming removed 6 bases at V and 4 bases at J, with 12 bases between. The CDR3 region is CASSAGQSYGYTF. CDR3 sequence (DNA): TGTGCCAGCAGCGCCGGACAGTCCTATGGCTACACCTTC.

The gene calls are TRBV10-3 and TRBJ1-5; possible D gene TRBD1, 6 bases. V was cut by 3 bases and J by 4 bases, with 10 bases left in between. Germline V gene data show CDR1 as ENHRY and CDR2 as SYGVKD. The CDR3 has 14 amino acids. In DNA form, the CDR3 reads TGTGCCATCAGTGAAGACAGGATAAATCAGCCCCAGCATTTT. It encodes CAISEDRINQPQHF.

This clonotype was observed a handful of times. The chain links TRBV28 to TRBJ2-1; TRBD2 matches 9 bases. CDR1 MDHEN and CDR2 SYDVKM come from the germline V gene. This CDR3 has 19 amino acids. The junction had 21 bases not matched to a gene; V was cut back by 5 bases and J by 7 bases. The DNA of the CDR3 is TGTGCCAGCAGTCCCAAGACCTACCGATTAGCGGGAGTGGGAAATGAGCAGTTCTTC. It specifies CASSPKTYRLAGVGNEQFF.

The chain has TRBV7-9 and TRBJ2-1; TRBD2 agrees at 9 bases. V lost 4 bases, J lost 5 bases, and 12 bases stayed unmatched. The V gene's germline CDR1 is SEHNR and CDR2 FQNEAQ (reference sequence). The CDR3 spans 17 residues. DNA for the CDR3: TGTGCCAGCAGCTCCACCTCCGGGACTAGCAGGGACAATGAGCAGTTCTTC. It translates to CASSSTSGTSRDNEQFF.

The chain carries TRBV2 and TRBJ2-5, with a weak D call TRBD1 (5 bases). Between the trimmed V and J ends, which lost 11 bases and 0 bases, there was a span of 16 bases. The CDR3 length is 14 residues. In germline, CDR1 is SNHLY, CDR2 FYNNEI. The CDR3: CARSHRMYQETQYF. CDR3 bases: TGTGCCCGAAGTCACAGGATGTACCAAGAGACCCAGTACTTC.

This clonotype has more than one count but fewer than ten. The V and J genes are TRBV11-2 and TRBJ2-5; no clear D gene. The DNA matches TRBJ2-7 better at its end, which makes the J call doubtful. The CDR3 extends over 12 amino acids. Germline CDR1 and CDR2: SGHAT and FQNNGV. CDR3 DNA: TGTGCCAGCAGCCCAACCCTCGACGAGCAGTACTTC. It is translated as CASSPTLDEQYF.

The chain combines TRBV10-2 with TRBJ2-7; 9 nucleotides line up with TRBD2. The V segment lost 0 bases and the J segment 3 bases; nucleotides outside the gene matches: 6. CDR3 length equals 16 residues. Germline V gene lookup returns CDR1 WSHSY and CDR2 SAAADI. CDR3 sequence (DNA): TGCGCCAGCAGTGAGTCAAGGCGGGGGGGCCGCTACGAGCAGTACTTC. Protein sequence: CASSESRRGGRYEQYF.

The chain has TRBV6-6 and TRBJ2-7, with 7 bases that match TRBD2. This CDR3 is built from 14 residues. Trimming took 2 bases from V and 6 from J; bases not matched to a gene: 7. CDR1 and CDR2 (germline): MNHNY, SVGAGI (reference sequence). The CDR3, as DNA: TGTGCCAGCAGTTACGAAGGACTAGGGTGCGAGCAGTACTTC. Amino acid sequence: CASSYEGLGCEQYF.

Details on this clonotype: The germline gene is not matched at one end of the junction; a read error may be the cause. This chain joins TRBV6-6 and TRBJ1-2, with 7 bases lining up with TRBD1. The CDR3 has 14 residues. Germline V gives CDR1 MNHNY, CDR2 SVGAGI (reference sequence). CDR3 nucleotides: TGTGCCAGCACCCCAGGGGGAGCTAACTATGACTACACCTTT. Protein sequence: CASTPGGANYDYTF.

Of note for this clonotype: The junction shows a germline mismatch at one end, possibly a read error. V gene TRBV10-3 combines with J gene TRBJ2-1; 9 nucleotides align to TRBD1. Germline V CDR1 and CDR2: ENHRY, SYGVKD. This CDR3 spans 15 amino acids. CDR3 loop: CAVSDEQGAHNEQFF. CDR3 DNA sequence: TGTGCCGTCAGTGACGAACAGGGGGCTCACAATGAGCAGTTCTTC.

The genes are TRBV5-1 and TRBJ1-1; D unclear. CDR1 and CDR2 from the germline V gene are SGHRS and YFSETQ. The CDR3 is 17 amino acids. V lost 1 base, J lost 2 bases, and 18 bases lay in between. The CDR3 DNA reads as TGCGCCAGCAGCTTGAGGGTCGGGGATTCGCGCAACACTGAAGCTTTCTTT. Amino acid sequence: CASSLRVGDSRNTEAFF. The whole variable domain, filled in from reference TRBV5-1 and TRBJ1-1, reads KAGVTQTPRYLIKTRGQQVTLSCSPISGHRSVSWYQQTPGQGLQFLFEYFSETQRNKGNFPGRFSGRQFSNSRSEMNVSTLELGDSALYLCASSLRVGDSRNTEAFFGQGTRLTVV.

This clonotype was detected only a few times. The CDR3 reads CASSLGRTGELFF. DNA for the CDR3: TGTGCCAGCAGCCTGGGGCGGACCGGGGAGCTGTTTTTT. The J gene is TRBJ2-2, the V gene TRBV11-2; D might be TRBD1 (5 bases). V gave up 5 bases and J gave up 5 bases, with 9 bases separating them. The CDR3 runs 13 residues. Per the germline V gene, CDR1 is SGHAT and CDR2 is FQNNGV. Full variable domain (outside the CDR3, taken from reference TRBV11-2 and TRBJ2-2): EAGVAQSPRYKIIEKRQSVAFWCNPISGHATLYWYQQILGQGPKLLIQFQNNGVVDDSQLPKDRFSAERLKGVDSTLKIQPAKLEDSAVYLCASSLGRTGELFFGEGSRLTVL.

The gene calls are TRBV20-1 and TRBJ2-3; 13 bases are a match to TRBD2. The CDR3 is made up of 15 amino acids. CDR1 is DFQATT, CDR2 SNEGSKA, per germline (reference sequence). Trimming cost V 5 bases and J 3 bases; bases outside gene matches: 5. Here the CDR3 DNA reads TGCAGTGCTTTCGGGACTAGCGGGATTACAGATACGCAGTATTTT. Its protein is CSAFGTSGITDTQYF.

The CDR3 region has the DNA TGCAGTGCTAGAGGTGACAGGTCCAAGACCCAGTACTTC. Protein: CSARGDRSKTQYF. The chain has TRBV20-1 and TRBJ2-7; D might be TRBD1 (6 bases). Matching the DNA end better, TRBJ2-5 makes the J call doubtful. The CDR3 loop spans 13 amino acids. Germline-derived CDR1 and CDR2 are DFQATT and SNEGSKA (reference sequence).

The chain couples TRBV11-1 to TRBJ1-5, with 7 bases lining up with TRBD1. J gave up 6 bases and V 5 bases, and 4 bases lay outside the gene matches. The CDR3 has 13 residues. Looked up from germline, CDR1 is SGHAT and CDR2 is FQDESV (reference sequence). CDR3 in DNA: TGTGCCAGCAGCCACGGGACAGCTCAGCCCCAGCATTTT. Residues: CASSHGTAQPQHF.

CDR3 protein: CASSAIRAQQETQYF. In nucleotides, the CDR3 is TGTGCCAGCAGTGCTATTAGGGCTCAACAAGAGACCCAGTACTTC. This chain connects TRBV2 to TRBJ2-5; no clear D gene. This CDR3 has 15 residues. CDR1 is SNHLY, CDR2 FYNNEI, per germline. Trimming cost V 4 bases and J 2 bases, with 14 bases left between them.

This clonotype was picked up a small number of times. The chain joins TRBV4-3 to TRBJ1-2; D is undetermined. This CDR3 spans 13 amino acids. In germline, CDR1 is LGHNA, CDR2 YSLEER. V lost 2 bases and J lost 8, with 12 bases in between. The DNA for the CDR3 is TGCGCCAGCAGCCAAACCTCGGGCAGGGGCTACACCTTC. This encodes CASSQTSGRGYTF.

V and J are TRBV10-3 and TRBJ2-5; no firm D call. Germline V gene data show CDR1 as ENHRY and CDR2 as SYGVKD. Between the trimmed V and J ends, which lost 4 bases and 4 bases, there was a span of 4 bases. CDR3 size: 11 residues. CDR3 loop: CAISAPETQYF. CDR3 DNA: TGTGCCATCAGTGCCCCAGAGACCCAGTACTTC.

Comments on this clonotype: The junction does not match germline at one end; this may be a read error. The genes are TRBV5-1 and TRBJ2-3; D gene uncertain. This CDR3 contains 14 residues. Per the germline V gene, CDR1 is SGHRS and CDR2 is YFSETQ. The CDR3 loop reads CASNLVRNADTQYF. The CDR3 bases are TGCGCCAGCAACTTGGTCAGGAACGCAGATACGCAGTATTTT. Filled out from reference TRBV5-1 and TRBJ2-3, the complete variable domain reads KAGVTQTPRYLIKTRGQQVTLSCSPISGHRSVSWYQQTPGQGLQFLFEYFSETQRNKGNFPGRFSGRQFSNSRSEMNVSTLELGDSALYLCASNLVRNADTQYFGPGTRLTVL.

V gene TRBV5-1 combines with J gene TRBJ2-7; 12 positions agree with TRBD1. This CDR3 region has 15 residues. With V trimmed by 2 bases and J by 7 bases, 7 bases remained unmatched. From germline, CDR1 is SGHRS and CDR2 YFSETQ. CDR3 in DNA: TGCGCCAGCAGCTTTCTCCGGGACAGGGGGCGGGAGCAGTACTTC. This translates into CASSFLRDRGREQYF.

The rearrangement uses TRBV2 and TRBJ2-5; 9 nucleotides line up with TRBD2. V trimming: 4 bases; J trimming: 11 bases; junction bases outside the gene matches: 14. The germline gives CDR1 SNHLY, CDR2 FYNNEI. The CDR3 sequence is 15 residues long. The CDR3 region has the DNA TGTGCCAGCAGTGCCTTAGCGGGAGTAATCGATGAGCAGTACTTC. It specifies CASSALAGVIDEQYF.

The genes are TRBV10-1 and TRBJ2-5; the match to TRBD2 covers 8 bases. The CDR3 is made up of 18 amino acids. Germline trimming cut 0 bases from V and 2 bases from J; bases unmatched to any gene: 11. CDR1 is WNHNN, CDR2 SYGVQD, per germline (reference sequence). CDR3 loop: CASSESEGGSGGQETQYF. Here the CDR3 DNA reads TGCGCCAGCAGTGAGTCTGAGGGGGGCAGCGGGGGTCAAGAGACCCAGTACTTC.

The chain combines TRBV21-1 with TRBJ1-3; no check of the table's D call, TRBD1, against the DNA was made. TRBV21-1 is an annotated pseudogene. This CDR3 contains 17 residues. The CDR3 nucleotides read TGTGCCAGCGACAAACCAGGGGGCCACAGCTCTGGAAACACCATATATTTT. Its protein is CASDKPGGHSSGNTIYF.

V is TRBV20-1 and J is TRBJ2-3, with D perhaps matching TRBD1 (5 bases). The length of the CDR3 is 13 residues. Germline V gives CDR1 DFQATT, CDR2 SNEGSKA (reference sequence). V shed 3 bases and J shed 4 bases, with 11 bases lying between them. The CDR3 is CSASQGSPDTQYF. The CDR3 DNA reads TGCAGTGCTAGTCAGGGATCCCCAGATACGCAGTATTTT.

The chain carries TRBV7-9 and TRBJ2-5; D not certain. Trimming stripped 5 bases from V and 1 base from J, with 11 bases between. CDR1 and CDR2 (germline): SEHNR, FQNEAQ (reference sequence). The CDR3 runs to 14 residues. The CDR3 is CASSPRSAQETQYF. For the CDR3, the DNA is TGTGCCAGCAGCCCGAGGTCGGCCCAAGAGACCCAGTACTTC.